This T cell receptor beta chain comes out of a study of cytomegalovirus exposure and HLA in healthy donors. Whole-study context: The 90 to 150 validation repertoires used a platform that matched the one used for the 550 to 800 first-cohort repertoires, as a later analysis reported.

Comments on this clone: Antigen specificity is unknown.

Study-level results: Within the 120 or so validation repertoires, first-cohort TCR clusters tended to co-occur, according to a later analysis. According to the study, around 160 TCR beta chains were cytomegalovirus-associated.

Generated by immunoSEQ multiplex PCR, the TCRdb table keeps only in-frame clones and is missing some. Here the sample spans some 140,000 clones, 86% being singletons. The sequence came from a human donor in good health. Sequencing was carried out using PBMCs.

In DNA, the CDR3 is TGCGCCAGCAGCCCCGGTGGGACTAGCGGCACAGATACGCAGTATTTT. Residues: CASSPGGTSGTDTQYF. The chain joins TRBV5-1 to TRBJ2-3, with TRBD2 identical over 10 bases. The J segment lost 1 base and the V segment lost 4 bases, leaving 6 bases of the junction unmatched. Germline V gene lookup returns CDR1 SGHRS and CDR2 YFSETQ. The CDR3 sequence is 16 residues long.